The 17 T cell receptor beta chains below all came from one sample that was sequenced in a study of T cell repertoires in cytomegalovirus infection. Antigens of these TCRs are unknown. TCRdb independently ran MiXCR on the reads; one entry per CDR3 protein. The repertoire holds 300,000 to 400,000 distinct CDR3 sequences, with 25% as singletons. This sample comprised cultured PBMCs, obtained from culture after CMV antigen stimulation. Receptors were obtained from a human donor in good health (CMV status not recorded). Some clones in this sample may be carry-over from other donors' samples.

This clonotype was observed at least ten times. The CDR3 is CASSQGQINYGYTF. As DNA, the CDR3 is TGTGCCAGCAGCCAGGGACAAATAAACTATGGCTACACCTTC. The chain employs TRBV7-2 and TRBJ1-2; D may be TRBD1 (6 bases). This CDR3 has 14 amino acids. Germline values: CDR1 SGHTA, CDR2 FQGNSA. Trimming stripped 5 bases from V and 2 bases from J, with 12 bases between.

This clonotype was seen at least ten times. The gene calls are TRBV7-2 and TRBJ2-5; D is ambiguous. Per germline, CDR1 SGHTA and CDR2 FQGNSA. There are 15 residues in the CDR3. With 1 base removed from V and 4 bases from J, the gap between germline ends came to 13 bases. The CDR3 nucleotides read TGTGCCAGCAGCTTAGGCATCCTAAAGGGAGAGACCCAGTACTTC. It encodes CASSLGILKGETQYF.

The rearrangement links TRBV7-2 to TRBJ2-1, with TRBD2 identical over 14 bases. After removal of 7 bases from V and 8 bases from J, the junction contained 7 bases not matched to a gene. The CDR3 has 15 residues. Germline loops: CDR1 SGHTA, CDR2 FQGNSA. The chain's CDR3 is CASTGGLAGVDEQFF. CDR3 sequence (DNA): TGTGCCAGCACAGGGGGACTAGCGGGAGTCGATGAGCAGTTCTTC.

This clonotype showed up many times. The CDR3 loop reads CASSLVRSFKGHEAFF. CDR3 nucleotides: TGTGCCAGCAGCTTAGTGCGGTCCTTCAAGGGCCATGAAGCTTTCTTT. This chain uses TRBV7-2 with TRBJ1-1; D remains ambiguous. This CDR3 has 16 amino acids. From germline, CDR1 is SGHTA and CDR2 FQGNSA. The ends were cut back, 1 base at V and 7 bases at J, with 19 bases in the middle.

In this sample, this clonotype turned up a few times. CDR3 sequence: CASRSQGWETQYF. CDR3 DNA sequence: TGTGCCAGCAGGTCACAGGGGTGGGAGACCCAGTACTTC. The rearrangement links TRBV12-3 or TRBV12-4 to TRBJ2-5; 7 nucleotides line up with TRBD1. This CDR3 comprises 13 residues. J lost 5 bases, V lost 6 bases, and 6 bases had no gene match.

This clonotype was counted only a few times. The genes are TRBV7-3 and TRBJ1-1; D might be TRBD1 (6 bases). The germline V and J ends were trimmed by 6 bases and 7 bases, with 18 bases remaining between them. The CDR3 runs to 14 residues. Germline CDR1 and CDR2: SGHTA and FQGTGA. Written as DNA, the CDR3 is TGTGCCAGCAGTTACCCTCCCCAAGGGGGTGAAGCTTTCTTT. Translation: CASSYPPQGGEAFF.

This clonotype showed up just a few times. J is TRBJ2-7 and V is TRBV28; D gene ambiguous. The CDR3 has 13 residues. The ends were cut back, 6 bases at V and 3 bases at J, with 12 bases in the middle. Per the germline V gene, CDR1 is MDHEN and CDR2 is SYDVKM. CDR3 protein: CASSRTQVYEQYF. The CDR3 region has the DNA TGTGCCAGCAGCAGGACGCAGGTCTACGAGCAGTACTTC.

The rearrangement links TRBV9 to TRBJ2-5; 9 positions match TRBD2. The germline CDR1 and CDR2 sequences are SGDLS and YYNGEE. J was trimmed by 3 bases and V by 4 bases; bases with no gene match: 10. The CDR3 has 16 amino acids. CDR3 in DNA: TGTGCCAGCAGCTATGGACTAGCGTCACGGGAAGAGACCCAGTACTTC. As protein: CASSYGLASREETQYF.

The J gene is TRBJ1-1, the V gene TRBV5-6, with D unresolved. Trimming took 1 base from V and 1 from J, leaving 5 bases between them. Germline V gene data show CDR1 as SGHDT and CDR2 as YYEEEE. This CDR3 comprises 13 residues. In DNA, the CDR3 is TGTGCCAGCAGCTTGCCCCAGAACACTGAAGCTTTCTTT. Its protein product is CASSLPQNTEAFF.

The CDR3 region has the DNA TGTGCCAGCAGTGATCGTTTAGCTAACTATGGCTACACCTTC. Amino acid sequence: CASSDRLANYGYTF. This sequence joins TRBV2 and TRBJ1-2; no clear D. The CDR3 sequence is 14 residues long. V dropped 3 bases and J dropped 0 bases, with 8 bases sitting between them. The germline V gene encodes CDR1 SNHLY and CDR2 FYNNEI.

This clonotype was observed a few times. V gene TRBV7-2 combines with J gene TRBJ2-5, with 8 bases matching TRBD2. The ends lost 1 base at V and 7 bases at J; junction bases unmatched: 11. Germline-derived CDR1 and CDR2 are SGHTA and FQGNSA. CDR3 length equals 16 residues. The CDR3 nucleotides are TGTGCCAGCAGCTTAGGGGCCGGGAGGGCCGGGGGGACCCAGTACTTC. Amino acid sequence: CASSLGAGRAGGTQYF.

This clonotype was observed at least ten times. The V and J genes are TRBV7-3 and TRBJ2-3; perhaps TRBD2 as D (6 bases). CDR1 SGHTA and CDR2 FQGTGA come from the germline V gene. This CDR3 contains 17 residues. The V gene lost 2 bases and the J gene lost 0 bases, with 15 bases spanning the gap. CDR3 amino acids: CASSLSGGRRSTDTQYF. The CDR3 DNA reads as TGTGCCAGCAGCTTATCTGGAGGGCGGCGAAGCACAGATACGCAGTATTTT.

The J gene is TRBJ2-1, the V gene TRBV20-1, with 8 nucleotides matching TRBD2. This CDR3 region has 14 residues. Germline loops: CDR1 DFQATT, CDR2 SNEGSKA (reference sequence). Losses at the gene ends were 4 bases for V and 2 bases for J; bases not matched to a gene: 4. The CDR3 sequence is CSATGGPPYNEQFF. Here the CDR3 DNA reads TGCAGTGCTACGGGAGGGCCGCCCTACAATGAGCAGTTCTTC.

The V and J genes are TRBV11-1 and TRBJ2-2, with 7 positions matching TRBD1. The germline V gene encodes CDR1 SGHAT and CDR2 FQDESV (reference sequence). V shed 5 bases and J 0 bases; nucleotides not matched to a gene: 3. CDR3 length equals 15 residues. The CDR3 loop is CASSPQGTNTGELFF. CDR3 DNA: TGTGCCAGCAGCCCACAGGGGACGAACACCGGGGAGCTGTTTTTT.

In this sample, this clonotype turned up many times. The chain has TRBV7-2 and TRBJ2-5, with 7 nucleotides matching TRBD1. V was pared by 6 bases and J by 1 base, with 5 bases of the junction left unmatched. The germline CDR1 and CDR2 sequences are SGHTA and FQGNSA. The CDR3 is made up of 14 amino acids. The CDR3 sequence: CASRRDRVQETQYF. CDR3 nucleotide sequence: TGTGCCAGCAGACGGGACAGAGTCCAAGAGACCCAGTACTTC. Supplemented by reference TRBV7-2 and TRBJ2-5, the full variable domain reads GAGVSQSPSNKVTEKGKDVELRCDPISGHTALYWYRQSLGQGLEFLIYFQGNSAPDKSGLPSDRFSAERTGGSVSTLTIQRTQQEDSAVYLCASRRDRVQETQYFGPGTRLLVL.

For the CDR3, the DNA is TGTGCCAGCTCACCTACGTTTCCCCCCCTGAGTGTTGAAGCTTTCTTT. This encodes CASSPTFPPLSVEAFF. The chain links TRBV18 to TRBJ1-1, with D uncertain. Germline CDR1 reads KGHSH; CDR2 reads LQKENI. V was clipped by 3 bases and J by 7 bases, with 21 bases between them. The CDR3 loop spans 16 amino acids.

This chain connects TRBV6-5 to TRBJ2-7, with D possibly matching TRBD2 (6 bases). Germline lookup yields CDR1 MNHEY and CDR2 SVGAGI. The CDR3 length is 16 residues. V was pared by 0 bases and J by 2 bases, with 14 bases between. CDR3 nucleotide sequence: TGTGCCAGCAGTTACTCGAGGTGGGGGGATACCTACGAGCAGTACTTC. It specifies CASSYSRWGDTYEQYF.